The 31 T cell receptor beta chains given below trace back to one sample, sequenced in a study of blood T cell repertoires in COVID-19. Sequencing was performed with immunoSEQ multiplex PCR; in TCRdb, only in-frame clones are kept and a portion is missing. The sample lists some 70,000 clones; around 70% were seen once. Input material: peripheral blood. The receptors stem from a man in his sixties with acute or convalescent COVID-19.

The chain uses TRBV9 and TRBJ2-5; maybe TRBD2 (5 bases). Trimming removed 0 bases from V and 2 bases from J, with 20 bases in between. Germline loops: CDR1 SGDLS, CDR2 YYNGEE. The CDR3 runs to 18 residues. In nucleotides, the CDR3 is TGTGCCAGCAGCGTAGGCCCTCGGAGGAGATCTTATCAAGAGACCCAGTACTTC. Protein: CASSVGPRRRSYQETQYF.

This clone appeared a few times. The rearrangement links TRBV19 to TRBJ1-3, with 9 positions matching TRBD1. The CDR3 consists of 18 residues. CDR1 and CDR2 from the germline V gene are LNHDA and SQIVND (reference sequence). The J segment lost 1 base and the V segment lost 4 bases, leaving 11 bases of the junction unmatched. CDR3 sequence reads: CASSTIPGQGISGNTIYF. CDR3 DNA sequence: TGTGCCAGTAGTACCATACCGGGACAGGGTATTTCTGGAAACACCATATATTTT.

The chain couples TRBV7-6 to TRBJ2-7, with TRBD2 identical over 11 bases. The CDR3 has 15 amino acids. Germline V gene lookup returns CDR1 SGHVS and CDR2 FNYEAQ. V shed 0 bases, J shed 6 bases, and the junction held 4 bases outside the gene matches. CDR3 residues: CASSLAPTSGVEQYV. CDR3 DNA sequence: TGTGCCAGCAGCTTAGCTCCGACTAGCGGGGTCGAGCAGTACGTC.

CDR3 amino acids: CASSEFEVDRGTEKLFF. The CDR3, as DNA: TGTGCCAGCAGTGAATTTGAGGTAGACAGGGGGACTGAAAAACTGTTTTTT. The V call is TRBV25-1, the J call TRBJ1-4; 9 bases are shared with TRBD1. The CDR3 runs to 17 residues. V gave up 1 base and J gave up 7 bases; unmatched junction bases: 10. CDR1 and CDR2 (germline): MGHDK, SYGVNS.

V gene TRBV19 combines with J gene TRBJ1-5; 8 bases match TRBD1. Germline V gene data show CDR1 as LNHDA and CDR2 as SQIVND (reference sequence). The CDR3 spans 17 residues. J lost 6 bases, V lost 0 bases, and 10 bases had no gene match. CDR3 loop: CASSIDLSQGASQPQHF. The CDR3 DNA reads as TGTGCCAGTAGTATAGATCTATCCCAGGGGGCAAGTCAGCCCCAGCATTTT.

This sequence joins TRBV30 and TRBJ2-1, with 10 bases that match TRBD2. After removal of 2 bases from V and 7 bases from J, the junction contained 8 bases not matched to a gene. The CDR3 length is 15 residues. The germline CDR1 and CDR2 sequences are GTSNPN and SVGIG (reference sequence). The CDR3 spells CAWSRSAGGLNEQFF. The CDR3 bases are TGTGCCTGGAGTCGGTCAGCGGGAGGGCTTAATGAGCAGTTCTTC.

This clone has a single count. The chain joins TRBV30 to TRBJ2-2, with D possibly TRBD2 on 6 matching bases. V was shortened by 2 bases and J by 1 base, with 8 bases between the two germline ends. The CDR3 loop spans 14 amino acids. Germline lookup yields CDR1 GTSNPN and CDR2 SVGIG (reference sequence). The CDR3 reads CAWSWGENTGELFF. CDR3 DNA: TGTGCCTGGAGTTGGGGGGAGAACACCGGGGAGCTGTTTTTT.

The rearrangement joins TRBV7-3 to TRBJ2-3; D gene unclear. V lost 2 bases to trimming and J lost 4 bases, with 10 bases between them. CDR1 and CDR2 (germline): SGHTA, FQGTGA. This CDR3 region has 14 residues. The CDR3 region is CASSLVAASDTQYF. The CDR3 region has the DNA TGTGCCAGCAGCTTAGTGGCCGCCTCAGATACGCAGTATTTT. The entire variable domain, with the rest obtained from reference TRBV7-3 and TRBJ2-3, is as follows: GAGVSQTPSNKVTEKGKYVELRCDPISGHTALYWYRQSLGQGPEFLIYFQGTGAADDSGLPNDRFFAVRPEGSVSTLKIQRTERGDSAVYLCASSLVAASDTQYFGPGTRLTVL.

V gene TRBV6-5 combines with J gene TRBJ2-2; 14 nucleotides match TRBD2. CDR1 and CDR2 (germline): MNHEY, SVGAGI. J lost 5 bases, V lost 7 bases, and 3 bases had no gene match. CDR3 length: 15 amino acids. CDR3 loop: CASTRTSGGTGELFF. Here the CDR3 DNA reads TGTGCCAGCACCCGGACTAGCGGGGGGACCGGGGAGCTGTTTTTT.

The genes are TRBV5-4 and TRBJ1-1; D is uncertain. The CDR3 is made up of 13 amino acids. Per the germline V gene, CDR1 is SGHNT and CDR2 is YYREEE (reference sequence). Deletions cut 5 bases from V and 4 bases from J, with 12 bases between. CDR3 protein: CASRKVEGTEAFF. The CDR3 DNA is TGTGCCAGCAGAAAGGTTGAGGGCACTGAAGCTTTCTTT.

The chain uses TRBV12-3 or TRBV12-4 and TRBJ2-3; possible D gene TRBD2, 6 bases. V was trimmed by 2 bases and J by 6 bases, leaving 9 bases between them. This CDR3 spans 13 amino acids. The CDR3 is CASSLTRGDTQYF. The DNA for the CDR3 is TGTGCCAGCAGTTTAACACGGGGGGATACGCAGTATTTT.

The chain combines TRBV19 with TRBJ1-1, with 7 positions matching TRBD1. V lost 9 bases, J lost 4 bases, and 8 bases stayed unmatched. Germline V CDR1 and CDR2: LNHDA, SQIVND (reference sequence). There are 13 residues in the CDR3. For the CDR3, the DNA is TGTGCCAGCTCGACAGGGTGGATCACTGAAGCTTTCTTT. This encodes CASSTGWITEAFF.

The rearrangement links TRBV2 to TRBJ1-5; D not resolved. This CDR3 region has 12 residues. V dropped 2 bases and J dropped 5 bases, with 4 bases sitting between them. The V gene's germline CDR1 is SNHLY and CDR2 FYNNEI. The CDR3 reads CASSERDQPQHF. The CDR3 region has the DNA TGTGCCAGCAGTGAACGAGATCAGCCCCAGCATTTT.

V gene TRBV5-5 combines with J gene TRBJ1-5, with TRBD1 as a possible D gene (5 bases). Trimming removed 4 bases at V and 0 bases at J, with 23 bases between. Germline-derived CDR1 and CDR2 are SGHKS and YYEKEE (reference sequence). The CDR3 totals 19 residues. The CDR3 nucleotides are TGTGCCAGCAGCCCGAAAGGGACCGGGACTCAATATAGCAATCAGCCCCAGCATTTT. Translating it yields CASSPKGTGTQYSNQPQHF.

This clone was counted at least ten times. The chain is built from TRBV19 and TRBJ2-7; 7 bases are shared with TRBD2. Trimming cost V 5 bases and J 3 bases; bases outside gene matches: 4. This CDR3 spans 13 amino acids. The germline V gene encodes CDR1 LNHDA and CDR2 SQIVND (reference sequence). The CDR3 sequence is CASSRSGGYEQYF. The DNA of the CDR3 is TGTGCCAGTAGTCGTTCGGGAGGCTACGAGCAGTACTTC.

The CDR3 bases are TGTGCCAGCTCACCACCTCGGGGGGAGACCCAGTACTTC. Translated, it gives CASSPPRGETQYF. This chain uses TRBV18 with TRBJ2-5, with D tentatively TRBD2 (6 bases). Trimming removed 0 bases from V and 5 bases from J, with 7 bases in between. CDR3 size: 13 residues. Per the germline V gene, CDR1 is KGHSH and CDR2 is LQKENI. The full variable domain, its missing parts supplied by reference TRBV18 and TRBJ2-5, is NAGVMQNPRHLVRRRGQEARLRCSPMKGHSHVYWYRQLPEEGLKFMVYLQKENIIDESGMPKERFSAEFPKEGPSILRIQQVVRGDSAAYFCASSPPRGETQYFGPGTRLLVL.

The chain joins TRBV30 to TRBJ2-5, with D tentatively TRBD2 (7 bases). The CDR3 totals 14 residues. The V end was cut by 2 bases, the J end by 2 bases, with 12 bases between. The germline V gene has CDR1 GTSNPN and CDR2 SVGIG (reference sequence). The CDR3: CAWSRKGGQETQYF. In DNA, the CDR3 is TGTGCCTGGAGTAGGAAGGGGGGGCAAGAGACCCAGTACTTC.

The chain is built from TRBV7-8 and TRBJ2-7; 10 bases fit TRBD2. V lost 4 bases and J lost 7; bases outside the gene matches: 10. The CDR3 extends over 15 amino acids. CDR1 is SGHVS and CDR2 is FQNEAQ in the germline V gene. The CDR3 sequence: CASSYLAGDPEEQYF. The CDR3 DNA follows: TGTGCCAGCAGCTACCTAGCGGGAGATCCGGAGGAGCAGTACTTC.

In this sample, this clone turned up a few times. V usage is TRBV2 and J usage is TRBJ2-5, with D perhaps matching TRBD1 (5 bases). The CDR3 sequence is 11 residues long. Trimming pared 6 bases from V and 6 bases from J, leaving 8 bases between. Germline V gives CDR1 SNHLY, CDR2 FYNNEI. The CDR3 sequence: CASRAGKTQYF. The CDR3 nucleotides read TGTGCCAGCAGAGCAGGGAAGACCCAGTACTTC. The full variable domain, rest sourced from reference TRBV2 and TRBJ2-5, is EPEVTQTPSHQVTQMGQEVILRCVPISNHLYFYWYRQILGQKVEFLVSFYNNEISEKSEIFDDQFSVERPDGSNFTLKIRSTKLEDSAMYFCASRAGKTQYFGPGTRLLVL.

This clone was seen just once. The chain employs TRBV7-6 and TRBJ2-2; TRBD1 matches 7 bases. With V trimmed by 4 bases and J by 2 bases, 4 bases remained unmatched. The CDR3 totals 15 residues. Germline V gene lookup returns CDR1 SGHVS and CDR2 FNYEAQ. The chain's CDR3 is CASSSTGVNTGELFF. CDR3 nucleotides: TGTGCCAGCAGCTCCACAGGGGTTAACACCGGGGAGCTGTTTTTT.

In DNA, the CDR3 is TGTGCCAGCAGTGGTCCCGGGACAGCGAGCAATCAGCCCCAGCATTTT. As protein: CASSGPGTASNQPQHF. This chain joins TRBV6-1 and TRBJ1-5, with TRBD1 identical over 7 bases. The CDR3 runs 16 residues. The V segment lost 4 bases and the J segment 1 base; nucleotides outside the gene matches: 7. CDR1 is MNHNS and CDR2 is SASEGT in the germline V gene.

V usage is TRBV18 and J usage is TRBJ1-5, with D possibly matching TRBD1 (5 bases). This CDR3 contains 13 residues. V dropped 6 bases and J dropped 4 bases, with 10 bases sitting between them. Germline-derived CDR1 and CDR2 are KGHSH and LQKENI. The CDR3, as DNA: TGTGCCAGCTCCGAAGGGGAAAATCAGCCCCAGCATTTT. It yields the protein CASSEGENQPQHF.

This rearrangement joins TRBV10-1 to TRBJ2-7, with D uncertain. V was clipped by 2 bases and J by 6 bases, with 14 bases between them. CDR1 and CDR2 from the germline V gene are WNHNN and SYGVQD (reference sequence). This CDR3 spans 14 amino acids. This CDR3 is CASSEVVGESEQYF. In nucleotides, the CDR3 is TGCGCCAGCAGTGAGGTAGTGGGCGAATCCGAGCAGTACTTC.

V gene TRBV25-1 combines with J gene TRBJ2-3; 8 bases fit TRBD2. This CDR3 region has 15 residues. The germline gives CDR1 MGHDK, CDR2 SYGVNS. Unmatched junction bases numbered 12, after V lost 11 bases and J lost 2 bases. The CDR3 is CASRPSGWATDTQYF. CDR3 DNA sequence: TGTGCCTCAAGGCCTAGCGGGTGGGCCACAGATACGCAGTATTTT.

V is TRBV24-1 and J is TRBJ2-1, with D possibly matching TRBD2 (5 bases). Germline-derived CDR1 and CDR2 are KGHDR and SFDVKD. CDR3 length equals 15 residues. Trimming took 12 bases from V and 1 from J, leaving 18 bases between them. CDR3 residues: CAAGTGVGSYNEQFF. The DNA of the CDR3 is TGTGCCGCCGGAACCGGGGTGGGTTCCTACAATGAGCAGTTCTTC.

V gene TRBV7-9 combines with J gene TRBJ1-5; perhaps TRBD1 as D (5 bases). Between the trimmed V and J ends, which lost 1 base and 5 bases, there was a span of 6 bases. CDR1 SEHNR and CDR2 FQNEAQ come from the germline V gene (reference sequence). This CDR3 spans 13 amino acids. In DNA, the CDR3 is TGTGCCAGCAGCTTAGGGGGCCATCAGCCCCAGCATTTT. Translation gives CASSLGGHQPQHF. Full variable domain (outside the CDR3, taken from reference TRBV7-9 and TRBJ1-5): DTGVSQNPRHKITKRGQNVTFRCDPISEHNRLYWYRQTLGQGPEFLTYFQNEAQLEKSRLLSDRFSAERPKGSFSTLEIQRTEQGDSAMYLCASSLGGHQPQHFGDGTRLSIL.

The chain combines TRBV27 with TRBJ2-3; D unresolved. The CDR3 sequence is 17 residues long. In germline, CDR1 is MNHEY, CDR2 SMNVEV (reference sequence). V gave up 2 bases and J gave up 4 bases, with 19 bases separating them. CDR3 nucleotide sequence: TGTGCCAGCAGTTTAGCCCGAAACCCAGGTGGGCCAGATACGCAGTATTTT. This encodes CASSLARNPGGPDTQYF.

CDR3 loop: CAWSSQGPTLYGYTF. The CDR3 nucleotides are TGTGCCTGGAGTTCACAGGGGCCAACCCTTTATGGCTACACCTTC. The V and J genes are TRBV30 and TRBJ1-2, with TRBD1 identical over 7 bases. Germline V lookup: CDR1 GTSNPN, CDR2 SVGIG (reference sequence). The CDR3 is 15 amino acids. V gave up 2 bases and J gave up 5 bases; unmatched junction bases: 11. Full variable domain (outside the CDR3, taken from reference TRBV30 and TRBJ1-2): SQTIHQWPATLVQPVGSPLSLECTVEGTSNPNLYWYRQAAGRGLQLLFYSVGIGQISSEVPQNLSASRPQDRQFILSSKKLLLSDSGFYLCAWSSQGPTLYGYTFGSGTRLTVV.

This clone appeared a few times. The rearrangement joins TRBV7-3 to TRBJ2-3; TRBD2 matches at 11 bases. The CDR3 is 16 amino acids. Germline V gene lookup returns CDR1 SGHTA and CDR2 FQGTGA. The ends lost 5 bases at V and 3 bases at J; junction bases unmatched: 7. The CDR3 coding sequence is TGTGCCAGCAGCATAGGCACTAGCGGGGGAACAGATACGCAGTATTTT. It encodes CASSIGTSGGTDTQYF.

This clone was detected only a few times. This chain uses TRBV9 with TRBJ1-3; the match to TRBD1 covers 7 bases. Trimming removed 2 bases from V and 2 bases from J; junction bases left unmatched: 1. CDR1 is SGDLS and CDR2 is YYNGEE in the germline V gene. The CDR3 runs to 14 residues. The CDR3 DNA is TGTGCCAGCAGCGTTGACAGGGCTGGAAACACCATATATTTT. It codes for CASSVDRAGNTIYF.

This rearrangement joins TRBV28 to TRBJ2-3; 7 bases map to TRBD2. Germline values: CDR1 MDHEN, CDR2 SYDVKM. Unmatched junction bases numbered 5, after V lost 6 bases and J lost 5 bases. The CDR3 runs 13 residues. CDR3 protein: CASSLSGRDTQYF. CDR3 sequence (DNA): TGTGCCAGCAGCCTTAGCGGGCGAGATACGCAGTATTTT.